These T cell receptor beta chains were read from a single sample in a study of tumor-infiltrating lymphocytes in oesophageal squamous cell carcinoma. Via MiXCR, TCRdb re-called the PCR reads, giving one row per CDR3 protein. Of over 15,000 distinct CDR3 sequences in the sample, roughly 54% were seen once. The sample was esophageal tumor tissue. These TCRs come from a female donor with esophageal squamous cell carcinoma. Both conserved end residues are part of each CDR3.

v_call,cdr3_aa
TRBV27,CASSIKGLIRYNEQFF
TRBV27,CASSLSTGMDYNEQFF
TRBV7-3,CASSLISTTDTQYF
TRBV6-8,CASSPKGFSYNSPLHF
TRBV5-5,CASSYGQGGYYEQYF
TRBV7-9,CASSLIGVSSYNEQYF
TRBV10-2,CASSDKRERTDTQYF
TRBV7-2,CASSPTGVETQYF
TRBV7-9,CASSHSFSGYNEQFF
TRBV6-1,CASTPGLQSYEQYF
TRBV7-2,CASSFRGTGSYEQYF
TRBV27,CASSFVGVRYEQYF
TRBV9,CASSPSGRGYEQYF
TRBV6-1,CASRERGVQETQYF
TRBV7-2,CASSLVEGRGYNEQFF
TRBV12-3/TRBV12-4,CASRAGTGHEQYF
TRBV7-2,CASSLAVDPGGVETQYF
TRBV27,CASTSGTSGRGTGELFF
TRBV4-1,CASSQAADRPTYEQYF
TRBV28,CASSVLAGGRDTQYF
TRBV11-2,CASSGTSGTVAYNEQFF
TRBV30,CACTPIPSGSYEQYF
TRBV12-3/TRBV12-4,CASSPQGLNEQFF
TRBV24-1,CATSDPGRGQETQYF
TRBV5-5,CASSEDRQNSPLHF
TRBV7-4,CASSFLGGDTQYF
TRBV6-7,CASSYFWTDTQYF
TRBV4-2,CASRDEGGEYEQYF
TRBV28,CASSLSRKTDTQYF
TRBV7-8,CASRMSREPTQYF
TRBV28,CASRDLNSPLHF
TRBV7-8,CASSTIGQAEQYF
TRBV7-2,CASSYGQAPGTDTQYF
TRBV4-1,CASSQAGDPKYGYTF
TRBV5-6,CASSFDRLRSYEQYF